This T cell receptor beta chain was found in a study of OX40 agonist ivuxolimab in advanced cancers. Looking at the study overall: The patients received agonistic anti-OX40 (CD134) antibody ivuxolimab. Dose-escalation cases comprised hepatocellular carcinoma, melanoma, renal cell or head and neck cancer. Every 2 weeks, ivuxolimab was infused into the patients intravenously at between 0.01 and 10 mg/kg.

Germline CDR1 and CDR2: MGHDK and SYGVNS. The ends were cut back, 2 bases at V and 2 bases at J, with 9 bases in the middle. The CDR3 sequence is 15 residues long. Repertoires were generated with immunoSEQ multiplex PCR, while TCRdb's copy carries only in-frame clones and drops some. The sample comprises 70,000 or so clones, roughly 88% of which are singletons, and approximately 0.92% rests with the top ten. The sequence was collected from an adult with an advanced solid tumor such as melanoma, head and neck, liver or kidney cancer. The sequenced sample was CD4+ or CD8+ T cells sorted from blood, obtained in a trial of the OX40 agonist ivuxolimab. This chain links TRBV25-1 with TRBJ2-2, with D tentatively TRBD2 (5 bases). The CDR3 spells CASSETRTNTGELFF. CDR3 bases: TGTGCCAGCAGTGAAACCAGGACTAACACCGGGGAGCTGTTTTTT.